These 12 T cell receptor beta chains were sequenced from one sample in a study of cytomegalovirus exposure and HLA in healthy donors. The repertoire was sequenced with immunoSEQ multiplex PCR; TCRdb's copy has only in-frame clones and lacks some. This repertoire shows around 220,000 clones, about 86% found once; its top ten account for about 2.7%. Sequences were obtained from PBMCs. These TCRs come from a woman aged 18-30 years in good health and CMV-seronegative.

The chain is built from TRBV15 and TRBJ1-5, with a tentative D call TRBD1 (5 bases). The V gene lost 4 bases and the J gene lost 5 bases, with 12 bases spanning the gap. CDR1 and CDR2 (germline): LNHNV, YYDKDF (reference sequence). The CDR3 has 14 residues. The CDR3 here is CATSTRRGDQPQHF. The DNA for the CDR3 is TGTGCCACCAGCACACGTCGGGGGGATCAGCCCCAGCATTTT.

This clone came up once. The rearrangement links TRBV5-4 to TRBJ2-1; 9 nucleotides align to TRBD1. The V and J ends lost 4 bases and 5 bases, in that order; junction bases with no gene match: 10. CDR1 SGHNT and CDR2 YYREEE come from the germline V gene (reference sequence). The CDR3 is 16 amino acids. CDR3 residues: CASSKAAGQGNNEQFF. CDR3 sequence (DNA): TGTGCCAGCAGCAAGGCTGCGGGACAGGGTAACAATGAGCAGTTCTTC.

The chain combines TRBV29-1 with TRBJ2-3; maybe TRBD2 (6 bases). The V and J ends lost 6 bases and 5 bases respectively, with 9 bases between them. The CDR3 has 11 amino acids. Per germline, CDR1 SQVTM and CDR2 ANQGSEA. The CDR3 bases are TGCAGCGTGGGGGAGGTAGATACGCAGTATTTT. Its protein product is CSVGEVDTQYF.

This clone was counted once. The V and J genes are TRBV7-8 and TRBJ2-7; 9 bases line up with TRBD2. Germline CDR1 and CDR2: SGHVS and FQNEAQ. The ends lost 2 bases at V and 4 bases at J; junction bases unmatched: 12. This CDR3 comprises 17 residues. The CDR3 loop reads CASSLISSGDLSYEQYF. The CDR3 DNA follows: TGTGCCAGCAGCTTAATTTCTAGCGGGGACCTATCTTACGAGCAGTACTTC.

The rearrangement uses TRBV5-1 and TRBJ2-3, with 12 bases that match TRBD2. The length of the CDR3 is 18 residues. Germline CDR1 and CDR2: SGHRS and YFSETQ. V was clipped by 4 bases and J by 0 bases; unmatched bases: 9. The CDR3 DNA follows: TGCGCCAGCAGCCCATTAACCGGGACTAGCGGGAGCACAGATACGCAGTATTTT. Its translation is CASSPLTGTSGSTDTQYF.

V is TRBV29-1 and J is TRBJ2-7; 9 nucleotides match TRBD1. J lost 6 bases, V lost 6 bases, and 9 bases had no gene match. Germline loops: CDR1 SQVTM, CDR2 ANQGSEA. This CDR3 has 13 amino acids. The CDR3 sequence: CSVQTAGQGEQYF. CDR3 DNA sequence: TGCAGCGTCCAAACAGCGGGACAGGGCGAGCAGTACTTC.

The V and J genes are TRBV15 and TRBJ2-1; D unclear. In germline, CDR1 is LNHNV, CDR2 YYDKDF (reference sequence). The ends were cut back, 0 bases at V and 6 bases at J, with 3 bases in the middle. This CDR3 has 12 residues. The CDR3 is CATSRDINEQFF. As DNA, the CDR3 is TGTGCCACCAGCAGAGATATCAATGAGCAGTTCTTC. The full variable domain, in which reference TRBV15 and TRBJ2-1 provide the parts outside the CDR3, is DAMVIQNPRYQVTQFGKPVTLSCSQTLNHNVMYWYQQKSSQAPKLLFHYYDKDFNNEADTPDNFQSRRPNTSFCFLDIRSPGLGDTAMYLCATSRDINEQFFGPGTRLTVL.

This chain uses TRBV6-6 with TRBJ2-7; D ambiguous. Germline V gene lookup returns CDR1 MNHNY and CDR2 SVGAGI (reference sequence). Between the trimmed V and J ends, which lost 7 bases and 1 base, there was a span of 20 bases. This CDR3 has 16 amino acids. The CDR3 nucleotides are TGTGCCAGCACCTTAGTATTGCAGCCGACTTCCTACGAGCAGTACTTC. Translated, it gives CASTLVLQPTSYEQYF.

This clone has only a few counts. The chain joins TRBV7-9 to TRBJ1-2; D gene ambiguous. The ends were cut back, 0 bases at V and 7 bases at J, with 9 bases in the middle. Looked up from germline, CDR1 is SEHNR and CDR2 is FQNEAQ (reference sequence). CDR3 size: 13 residues. In DNA form, the CDR3 reads TGTGCCAGCAGCTTAGCGGCAGGTGGTGGCTACACCTTC. Translation gives CASSLAAGGGYTF.

The gene calls are TRBV6-5 and TRBJ2-1; 9 bases match TRBD2. Germline CDR1 MNHEY, CDR2 SVGAGI. This CDR3 has 15 amino acids. The V and J ends lost 5 bases and 6 bases, in that order; junction bases with no gene match: 8. CDR3 coding DNA: TGTGCCAGCAGTCCCCCGGGACTAGCCGGCAATGAGCAGTTCTTC. Translated, it gives CASSPPGLAGNEQFF.

The chain combines TRBV6-1 with TRBJ2-7; 11 nucleotides agree with TRBD2. Germline-derived CDR1 and CDR2 are MNHNS and SASEGT. CDR3 length equals 14 residues. V was pared by 4 bases and J by 3 bases, with 2 bases of the junction left unmatched. The CDR3 sequence is CASSAGTSGYEQYF. The DNA of the CDR3 is TGTGCCAGCAGTGCCGGGACTAGCGGCTACGAGCAGTACTTC.

The chain recombines TRBV28 with TRBJ2-2; D is perhaps TRBD2 (6 bases). Germline V gene sequence: CDR1 MDHEN, CDR2 SYDVKM. With 9 bases removed from V and 6 bases from J, the gap between germline ends came to 17 bases. There are 14 residues in the CDR3. The CDR3 bases are TGTGCCAGTTCGTATCCGGGGGAGTCCGGGGAGCTGTTTTTT. Protein: CASSYPGESGELFF.